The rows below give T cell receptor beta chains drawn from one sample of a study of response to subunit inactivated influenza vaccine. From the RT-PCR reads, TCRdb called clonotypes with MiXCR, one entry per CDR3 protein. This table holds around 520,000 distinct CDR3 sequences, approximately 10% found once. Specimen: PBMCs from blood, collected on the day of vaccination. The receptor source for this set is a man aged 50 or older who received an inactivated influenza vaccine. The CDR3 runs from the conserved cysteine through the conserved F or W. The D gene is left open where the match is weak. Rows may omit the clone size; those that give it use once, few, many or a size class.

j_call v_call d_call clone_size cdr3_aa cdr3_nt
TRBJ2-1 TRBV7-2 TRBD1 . CASSNRDRGRFEQFF TGTGCCAGCAGTAACCGGGACAGGGGTAGATTCGAGCAGTTCTTC
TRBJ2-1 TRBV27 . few CASSLKGDEQFF TGTGCCAGCAGTTTAAAGGGGGATGAGCAGTTCTTC
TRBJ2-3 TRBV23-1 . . CASSREIRDTQYF TGCGCCAGCAGTCGGGAAATACGAGATACGCAGTATTTT
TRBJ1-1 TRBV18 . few CASSPPTARRTEAFF TGTGCCAGCTCACCACCGACTGCCCGGAGGACTGAAGCTTTCTTT
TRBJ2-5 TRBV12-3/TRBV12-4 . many CASTIAHQETQYF TGTGCCAGCACCATCGCACATCAAGAGACCCAGTACTTC
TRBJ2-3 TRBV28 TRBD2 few CASSPLEPTLLAGGGTDTQYF TGTGCCAGCAGTCCACTTGAACCCACCCTTCTAGCGGGAGGCGGCACAGATACGCAGTATTTT
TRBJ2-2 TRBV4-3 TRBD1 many CASSRFGTASTGELFF TGCGCCAGCAGCCGGTTCGGGACAGCAAGCACCGGGGAGCTGTTTTTT
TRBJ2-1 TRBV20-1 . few CSAPLMGPEQFF TGCAGTGCTCCTTTGATGGGGCCTGAGCAGTTCTTC
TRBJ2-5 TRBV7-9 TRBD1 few CASSLYGTDQETQYF TGTGCCAGCAGCTTATACGGGACAGATCAAGAGACCCAGTACTTC
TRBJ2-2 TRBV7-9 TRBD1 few CASSFFGQGDTGELFF TGTGCCAGCAGCTTTTTCGGACAGGGCGACACCGGGGAGCTGTTTTTT
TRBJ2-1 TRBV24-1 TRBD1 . CATSGQGAFYNEQFF TGTGCCACCAGTGGTCAGGGGGCTTTCTACAATGAGCAGTTCTTC
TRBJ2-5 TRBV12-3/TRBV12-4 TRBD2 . CASSFGGGWETQYF TGTGCCAGCAGTTTCGGCGGGGGGTGGGAGACCCAGTACTTC
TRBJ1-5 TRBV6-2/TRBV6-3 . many CASSYSGGSQPQHF TGTGCCAGCAGTTACTCTGGGGGATCCCAGCCCCAGCATTTT
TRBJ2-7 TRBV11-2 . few CASSLFWLPDQYF TGTGCCAGCAGCCTCTTTTGGCTGCCAGATCAGTACTTC
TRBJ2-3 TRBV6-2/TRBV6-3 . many CASRSPGPDTQYF TGTGCCAGCAGAAGCCCCGGTCCAGATACGCAGTATTTT
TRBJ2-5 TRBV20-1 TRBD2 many CSARVPGLGQETQYF TGCAGTGCTAGAGTCCCCGGACTAGGCCAAGAGACCCAGTACTTC
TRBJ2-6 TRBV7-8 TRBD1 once CASSFPDRGLAGANVLTF TGTGCCAGCAGCTTCCCCGACAGGGGGCTCGCTGGGGCCAACGTCCTGACTTTC
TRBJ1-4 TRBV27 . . CASSPGGTRLANEKLFF TGTGCCAGCAGCCCCGGAGGAACAAGATTGGCTAATGAAAAACTGTTTTTT
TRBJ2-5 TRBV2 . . CASIWAPRETQNF TGTGCCAGCATCTGGGCCCCGAGGGAGACCCAGAACTTC
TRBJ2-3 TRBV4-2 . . CASSQLHPRTSTDTQYF TGTGCCAGCAGCCAACTTCACCCCCGGACTAGCACAGATACGCAGTATTTT
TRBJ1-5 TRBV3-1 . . CASSQARQGDQPQHF TGTGCCAGCAGCCAAGCCCGGCAGGGCGATCAGCCCCAGCATTTT
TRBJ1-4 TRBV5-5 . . CASSLAHEGANEKLFF TGTGCCAGCAGCTTGGCCCATGAGGGGGCTAATGAAAAACTGTTTTTT
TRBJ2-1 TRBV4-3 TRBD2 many CASSQEGTSGYNEQFF TGCGCCAGCAGCCAGGAGGGGACTAGCGGGTACAATGAGCAGTTCTTC
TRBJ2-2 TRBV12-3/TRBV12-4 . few CASRLSGGGTGELFF TGTGCCAGCAGGCTCTCCGGTGGGGGAACCGGGGAGCTGTTTTTT
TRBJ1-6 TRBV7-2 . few CASSPYMQELNSPLHF TGTGCCAGCAGCCCTTATATGCAGGAGCTGAATTCACCCCTCCACTTT
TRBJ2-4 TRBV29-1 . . CSVGGAKNIQYF TGCAGCGTTGGCGGCGCCAAAAACATTCAGTACTTC